The 25 T cell receptor beta chains listed next were all sequenced from one sample in a study of OX40 agonist ivuxolimab in advanced cancers. Libraries were prepared by immunoSEQ multiplex PCR; TCRdb keeps only in-frame clonotypes and omits some of them. The table has about 150,000 clones, about 93% seen once. Sequenced here: CD4+ or CD8+ T cells sorted from blood, sampled in a trial of the OX40 agonist ivuxolimab. The receptors shown here come from an adult with an advanced solid tumor such as melanoma, head and neck, liver or kidney cancer.

The CDR3 loop is CASSLEDRVYTEAFF. The DNA of the CDR3 is TGTGCCAGCAGCCTAGAGGACAGGGTTTACACTGAAGCTTTCTTT. V is TRBV7-2 and J is TRBJ1-1, with 8 bases fitting TRBD1. CDR1 is SGHTA and CDR2 is FQGNSA in the germline V gene. V trimming: 5 bases; J trimming: 3 bases; junction bases outside the gene matches: 8. The CDR3 totals 15 residues.

Only one count was recorded for this clone. The chain employs TRBV18 and TRBJ1-3; no reliable D call. Germline assignment: CDR1 KGHSH and CDR2 LQKENI. The CDR3 runs to 15 residues. The V gene lost 6 bases and the J gene lost 0 bases, with 12 bases spanning the gap. CDR3 DNA: TGTGCCAGCTCGCTGATGGAGAACTCTGGAAACACCATATATTTT. It encodes CASSLMENSGNTIYF.

The chain has TRBV7-9 and TRBJ2-7; no definite D call. The CDR3 loop spans 12 amino acids. Trimming shortened V by 1 base and J by 5 bases, and 6 bases separated the two germline ends. CDR1 SEHNR and CDR2 FQNEAQ come from the germline V gene (reference sequence). The CDR3 loop is CASSLDANEQYF. In DNA, the CDR3 is TGTGCCAGCAGCTTAGATGCAAACGAGCAGTACTTC.

The V call is TRBV11-2, the J call TRBJ2-1; 7 positions match TRBD2. Trimming at V came to 8 bases and at J to 6 bases, leaving 1 base not matched to a gene. Germline V lookup: CDR1 SGHAT, CDR2 FQNNGV. The CDR3 totals 11 residues. CDR3 in DNA: TGTGCCAGCCCGGGGGGCAATGAGCAGTTCTTC. Its protein is CASPGGNEQFF. The full variable domain, in which reference TRBV11-2 and TRBJ2-1 provide the parts outside the CDR3, is EAGVAQSPRYKIIEKRQSVAFWCNPISGHATLYWYQQILGQGPKLLIQFQNNGVVDDSQLPKDRFSAERLKGVDSTLKIQPAKLEDSAVYLCASPGGNEQFFGPGTRLTVL.

The chain carries TRBV18 and TRBJ1-2; the D is unclear. V shed 1 base and J shed 1 base, with 10 bases lying between them. This CDR3 spans 15 amino acids. The germline gives CDR1 KGHSH, CDR2 LQKENI. CDR3 residues: CASSPQGTDNYGYTF. Here the CDR3 DNA reads TGTGCCAGCTCACCACAGGGTACGGATAACTATGGCTACACCTTC.

This rearrangement joins TRBV28 to TRBJ1-2; TRBD1 aligns across 7 bases. V gave up 4 bases and J gave up 7 bases; unmatched junction bases: 3. Germline lookup yields CDR1 MDHEN and CDR2 SYDVKM. The CDR3 consists of 12 residues. The CDR3 DNA follows: TGTGCCAGCAGTTCAAGACAGGGTGGCTACACCTTC. Protein product: CASSSRQGGYTF.

This chain uses TRBV4-3 with TRBJ1-1; D call uncertain. CDR1 and CDR2 from the germline V gene are LGHNA and YSLEER. This CDR3 is 12 amino acids long. The V end was cut by 5 bases, the J end by 11 bases, with 15 bases between. The CDR3: CASSVPHSKAFF. CDR3 DNA: TGCGCCAGCAGCGTCCCCCACAGCAAGGCTTTCTTT.

This clone was counted a few times. The chain joins TRBV14 to TRBJ1-1, with a tentative D call TRBD1 (6 bases). CDR3 length: 12 amino acids. Germline CDR1 is SGHDN and CDR2 is FVKESK. V was shortened by 1 base and J by 10 bases, with 10 bases between the two germline ends. The CDR3 loop reads CASSQGGRLAFF. In DNA, the CDR3 is TGTGCCAGCAGCCAAGGGGGGCGCCTAGCTTTCTTT.

Notes on this clone: The junction and the germline gene differ at one end; a read error may be behind it. The rearrangement uses TRBV5-1 and TRBJ1-1; D is unclear. CDR3 size: 14 residues. The germline gives CDR1 SGHRS, CDR2 YFSETQ. The CDR3 DNA reads TGTGCCAGCAGCTATCGGGCAGACAACACTGAAGCTTTCTTT. It yields the protein CASSYRADNTEAFF.

The genes are TRBV19 and TRBJ2-7; 10 bases map to TRBD1. Trimming cost V 2 bases and J 4 bases; bases outside gene matches: 5. There are 15 residues in the CDR3. CDR1 is LNHDA and CDR2 is SQIVND in the germline V gene (reference sequence). In DNA form, the CDR3 reads TGTGCCAGTAGTATAACCCAGGGACAGGGGTACGAGCAGTACTTC. Protein product: CASSITQGQGYEQYF.

DNA for the CDR3: TGTGCCAGTACAGGGGGCACTGAAGCTTTCTTT. Protein sequence: CASTGGTEAFF. The chain couples TRBV28 to TRBJ1-1, with 8 bases matching TRBD1. Germline V CDR1 and CDR2: MDHEN, SYDVKM. The CDR3 totals 11 residues. V was pared by 9 bases and J by 4 bases, with 1 base of the junction left unmatched.

This chain's CDR3 is CASSLDRASEAFF. DNA of the CDR3: TGTGCCAGCAGTCTGGACAGGGCTTCGGAAGCTTTCTTT. V and J are TRBV27 and TRBJ1-1; 8 positions match TRBD1. Trimming removed 5 bases from V and 8 bases from J; junction bases left unmatched: 7. Germline values: CDR1 MNHEY, CDR2 SMNVEV (reference sequence). The CDR3 spans 13 residues.

V is TRBV28 and J is TRBJ1-5; D possibly corresponds to TRBD1 (5 bases). V was clipped by 5 bases and J by 3 bases, with 17 bases between them. The CDR3 runs 16 residues. Looked up from germline, CDR1 is MDHEN and CDR2 is SYDVKM. In DNA, the CDR3 is TGTGCCAGCAGTCCCGACAGATGGCGGGTCAATCAGCCCCAGCATTTT. Encoded protein: CASSPDRWRVNQPQHF. The full variable domain, completed using reference TRBV28 and TRBJ1-5, is DVKVTQSSRYLVKRTGEKVFLECVQDMDHENMFWYRQDPGLGLRLIYFSYDVKMKEKGDIPEGYSVSREKKERFSLILESASTNQTSMYLCASSPDRWRVNQPQHFGDGTRLSIL.

The chain is built from TRBV6-1 and TRBJ1-2, with D uncertain. Germline CDR1 MNHNS, CDR2 SASEGT. The CDR3 is 14 amino acids. V lost 3 bases and J 4 bases, leaving 12 bases between the germline ends. Written as DNA, the CDR3 is TGTGCCAGCAGTGAGAGGGTCGGCCTCTATGGCTACACCTTC. This gives the protein CASSERVGLYGYTF.

V is TRBV28 and J is TRBJ1-3; 7 bases match TRBD1. Germline CDR1 is MDHEN and CDR2 is SYDVKM. This CDR3 has 12 amino acids. The J segment lost 4 bases and the V segment lost 7 bases, leaving 1 base of the junction unmatched. The CDR3 region is CASKDRGNTIYF. The CDR3 DNA reads TGTGCCAGCAAGGACAGGGGAAACACCATATATTTT.

This chain connects TRBV6-5 to TRBJ1-1; D possibly corresponds to TRBD1 (5 bases). CDR1 and CDR2 from the germline V gene are MNHEY and SVGAGI. This CDR3 is built from 14 residues. V shed 5 bases and J shed 0 bases, with 10 bases lying between them. The DNA for the CDR3 is TGTGCCAGCAGTGGTAACAGGATGAACACTGAAGCTTTCTTT. Amino acid sequence: CASSGNRMNTEAFF.

This rearrangement joins TRBV5-1 to TRBJ2-7, with TRBD2 as a possible D gene (5 bases). The length of the CDR3 is 13 residues. In germline, CDR1 is SGHRS, CDR2 YFSETQ. The ends were cut back, 4 bases at V and 0 bases at J, with 8 bases in the middle. CDR3 DNA sequence: TGCGCCAGCAGCACGGGGAGCTCCTACGAGCAGTACTTC. Its translation is CASSTGSSYEQYF.

This chain joins TRBV7-8 and TRBJ2-7, with a tentative D call TRBD2 (6 bases). CDR1 SGHVS and CDR2 FQNEAQ come from the germline V gene. The V end was cut by 1 base, the J end by 2 bases, with 18 bases between. The CDR3 is made up of 17 amino acids. The CDR3 DNA sequence: TGTGCCAGCAGCTTAGGGCTAGCGATCCGAGGAGCCTACGAGCAGTACTTC. Translating gives CASSLGLAIRGAYEQYF.

The count of this clone is one. CDR3: CASSLGLPGVGDGYTF. The CDR3 DNA reads as TGTGCCAGCAGCTTAGGGCTTCCAGGGGTCGGAGATGGCTACACCTTC. The chain couples TRBV7-9 to TRBJ1-2; TRBD1 might be the D (6 bases). The length of the CDR3 is 16 residues. Germline values: CDR1 SEHNR, CDR2 FQNEAQ (reference sequence). V was clipped by 1 base and J by 6 bases, with 18 bases between them.

The chain links TRBV6-6 to TRBJ1-2; D remains unclear. The V and J ends lost 0 bases and 4 bases respectively, with 6 bases between them. Germline CDR1 and CDR2: MNHNY and SVGAGI (reference sequence). This CDR3 is 13 amino acids long. The CDR3: CASSYSNSYGYTF. In DNA form, the CDR3 reads TGTGCCAGCAGTTACTCGAACAGCTATGGCTACACCTTC.

The chain joins TRBV7-2 to TRBJ2-3, with TRBD2 identical over 14 bases. Germline assignment: CDR1 SGHTA and CDR2 FQGNSA. The CDR3 covers 17 residues. V shed 1 base, J shed 6 bases, and the junction held 6 bases outside the gene matches. The DNA for the CDR3 is TGTGCCAGCAGCTTAGACGGGACTAGCGGGGGAAGGGATACGCAGTATTTT. Protein sequence: CASSLDGTSGGRDTQYF.

About this clone: The sample has other DNA sequences that encode this CDR3 too. The chain has TRBV30 and TRBJ2-7; no reliable D call. The V and J ends lost 0 bases and 0 bases respectively, with 3 bases between them. Germline values: CDR1 GTSNPN, CDR2 SVGIG (reference sequence). This CDR3 has 12 residues. The CDR3 nucleotides are TGTGCCTGGAGTGTTAGCTCCTACGAGCAGTACTTC. Its protein product is CAWSVSSYEQYF.

The rearrangement joins TRBV5-6 to TRBJ1-1, with 9 nucleotides matching TRBD1. The CDR3 consists of 14 residues. Germline CDR1 is SGHDT and CDR2 is YYEEEE. J was trimmed by 3 bases and V by 4 bases; bases with no gene match: 4. CDR3 protein: CASSLGQGYTEAFF. Written as DNA, the CDR3 is TGTGCCAGCAGCCTAGGACAGGGGTACACTGAAGCTTTCTTT.

This chain joins TRBV5-1 and TRBJ2-3; D gene ambiguous. Germline V gene lookup returns CDR1 SGHRS and CDR2 YFSETQ. This CDR3 spans 13 amino acids. Trimming took 5 bases from V and 5 from J, leaving 12 bases between them. CDR3 protein: CASRTLFRDTQYF. CDR3 coding DNA: TGCGCCAGCAGGACTCTTTTTCGAGATACGCAGTATTTT. Supplemented by reference TRBV5-1 and TRBJ2-3, the full variable domain reads KAGVTQTPRYLIKTRGQQVTLSCSPISGHRSVSWYQQTPGQGLQFLFEYFSETQRNKGNFPGRFSGRQFSNSRSEMNVSTLELGDSALYLCASRTLFRDTQYFGPGTRLTVL.

This clone was detected only once. The CDR3 region has the DNA TGTGCCTGGAGTGTCCTCGGGGGGAGGGAGCAGTACTTC. Translated: CAWSVLGGREQYF. V and J are TRBV30 and TRBJ2-7; 7 positions agree with TRBD2. This CDR3 contains 13 residues. Germline lookup yields CDR1 GTSNPN and CDR2 SVGIG (reference sequence). Unmatched junction bases numbered 6, after V lost 0 bases and J lost 7 bases.